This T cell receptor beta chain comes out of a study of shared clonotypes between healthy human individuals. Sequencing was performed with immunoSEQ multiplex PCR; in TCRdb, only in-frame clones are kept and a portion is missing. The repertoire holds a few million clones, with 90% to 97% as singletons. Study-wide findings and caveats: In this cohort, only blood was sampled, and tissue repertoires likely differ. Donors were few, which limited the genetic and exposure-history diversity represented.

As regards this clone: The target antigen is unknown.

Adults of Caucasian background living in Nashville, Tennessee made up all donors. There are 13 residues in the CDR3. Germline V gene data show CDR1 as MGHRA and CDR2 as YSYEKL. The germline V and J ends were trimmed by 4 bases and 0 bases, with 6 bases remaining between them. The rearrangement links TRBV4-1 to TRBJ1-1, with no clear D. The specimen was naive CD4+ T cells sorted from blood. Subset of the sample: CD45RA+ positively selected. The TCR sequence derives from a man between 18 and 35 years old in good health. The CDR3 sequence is CASSLDLNTEAFF. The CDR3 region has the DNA TGCGCCAGCAGCCTCGACCTGAACACTGAAGCTTTCTTT.